Below, one T cell receptor beta chain is given with its context. Its antigen is not known. These data are taken from a study of CD8 T cells in Susac syndrome. General observations from the study: Susac CD8+ cells expanded clonally the most in TEMRA cells and in active patients.

The CDR3 is made up of 14 amino acids. Trimming left V 0 bases short and J 5 bases short, with 12 bases between. Germline CDR1 and CDR2: GTSNPN and SVGIG (reference sequence). The RNA, roughly 0.45 to 1 ug, was put through reverse transcription using random hexamers. TCRdb independently ran MiXCR on the immunoSEQ multiplex PCR reads; one entry per CDR3 protein. The sample has 120,000 or so distinct CDR3 sequences, just under 95% seen once; the top ten hold 0.2% to 0.25%. Source material: CD8+ T cells from PBMCs. The TCR comes from a human donor with Susac syndrome. The chain has TRBV30 and TRBJ2-3, with D possibly TRBD2 on 6 matching bases. As DNA, the CDR3 is TGTGCCTGGAGTGTTTTAGGGACTGAAGATACGCAGTATTTT. This gives the protein CAWSVLGTEDTQYF.